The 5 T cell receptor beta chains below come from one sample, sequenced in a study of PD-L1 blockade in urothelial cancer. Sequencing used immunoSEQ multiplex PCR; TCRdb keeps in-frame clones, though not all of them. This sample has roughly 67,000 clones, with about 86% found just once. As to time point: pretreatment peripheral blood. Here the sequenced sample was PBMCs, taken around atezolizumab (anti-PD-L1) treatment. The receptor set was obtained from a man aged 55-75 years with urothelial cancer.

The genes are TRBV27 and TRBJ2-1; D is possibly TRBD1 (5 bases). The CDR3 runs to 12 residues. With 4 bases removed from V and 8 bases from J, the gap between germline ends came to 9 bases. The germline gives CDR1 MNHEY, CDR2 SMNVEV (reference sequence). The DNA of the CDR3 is TGTGCCAGCAGTTATAGGGGCTATGAGCAGTTCTTC. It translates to CASSYRGYEQFF.

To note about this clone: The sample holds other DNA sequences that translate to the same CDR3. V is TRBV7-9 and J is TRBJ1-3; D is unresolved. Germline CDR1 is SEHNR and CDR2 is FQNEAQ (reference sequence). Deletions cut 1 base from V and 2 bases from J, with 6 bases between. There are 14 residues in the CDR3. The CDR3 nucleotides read TGTGCCAGCAGCTTAGACAGAGCTGGAAACACCATATATTTT. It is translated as CASSLDRAGNTIYF. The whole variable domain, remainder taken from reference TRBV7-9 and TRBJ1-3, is DTGVSQNPRHKITKRGQNVTFRCDPISEHNRLYWYRQTLGQGPEFLTYFQNEAQLEKSRLLSDRFSAERPKGSFSTLEIQRTEQGDSAMYLCASSLDRAGNTIYFGEGSWLTVV.

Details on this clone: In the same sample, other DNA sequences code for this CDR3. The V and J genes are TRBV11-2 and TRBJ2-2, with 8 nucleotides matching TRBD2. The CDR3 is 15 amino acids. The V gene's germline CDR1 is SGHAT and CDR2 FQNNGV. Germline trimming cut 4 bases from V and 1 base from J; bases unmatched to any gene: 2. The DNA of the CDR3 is TGTGCCAGCAGCTCTCTAGCGGGGAACACCGGGGAGCTGTTTTTT. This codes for CASSSLAGNTGELFF.

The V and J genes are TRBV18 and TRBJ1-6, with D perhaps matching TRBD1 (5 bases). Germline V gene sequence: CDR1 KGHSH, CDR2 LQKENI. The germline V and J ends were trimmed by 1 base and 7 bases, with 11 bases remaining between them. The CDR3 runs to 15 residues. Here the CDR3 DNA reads TGTGCCAGCTCACCACTGGGGGGTACGAATTCACCCCTCCACTTT. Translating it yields CASSPLGGTNSPLHF.

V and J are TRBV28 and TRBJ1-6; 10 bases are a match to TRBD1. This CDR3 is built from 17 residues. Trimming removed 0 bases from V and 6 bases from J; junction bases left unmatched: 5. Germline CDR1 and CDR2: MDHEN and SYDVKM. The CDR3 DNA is TGTGCCAGCAGTTTATGGCGGGGGGACAGGGGTAATTCACCCCTCCACTTT. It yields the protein CASSLWRGDRGNSPLHF.